This T cell receptor (beta chain) is from a study of cytotoxic CD8 clonotypes in ibrutinib-treated CLL. Study outcomes and limitations: Before falling back toward baseline at progression, clonality had risen at the time of ibrutinib response.

Using immunoSEQ multiplex PCR, the repertoire was profiled, and TCRdb retains in-frame clones only, with some absent. The sample lists fewer than 50,000 clones; roughly 50% were seen once. This clone was counted ten times or more. No antigen is known for it. Germline CDR1 is MNHEY and CDR2 is SMNVEV (reference sequence). The CDR3 is made up of 14 amino acids. Trimming removed 3 bases at V and 2 bases at J, with 10 bases between. The sample here was PBMCs, taken after 12 months of ibrutinib treatment. V usage is TRBV27 and J usage is TRBJ1-2, with D unresolved. The TCR was taken from a human donor with chronic lymphocytic leukemia. CDR3 sequence: CASSLAMYNYGYTF. Here the CDR3 DNA reads TGTGCCAGCAGTTTGGCGATGTACAACTATGGCTACACCTTC.